A single sample gave rise to the 4 T cell receptor beta chains below, sequenced in a study of shared clonotypes between healthy human individuals. Only in-frame clones appear in the TCRdb table, and some are missing; sequencing was by immunoSEQ multiplex PCR. The sample holds 600,000 to 750,000 clones, about 92% seen once. The sample taken for sequencing was memory CD8+ T cells from PBMCs. Subset: CD45RO+ cells pooled with CCR7-negative TemRA cells. These receptors all come from a man aged 18 to 30 in good health. Some clones in this sample may be carry-over from other donors' samples.

This rearrangement joins TRBV5-4 to TRBJ2-7; 9 nucleotides agree with TRBD2. The CDR3 is 16 residues long. The V segment lost 3 bases and the J segment 6 bases; nucleotides outside the gene matches: 13. Germline lookup yields CDR1 SGHNT and CDR2 YYREEE (reference sequence). The DNA of the CDR3 is TGTGCCAGCAGCTCCGGGGTCCAGCGGGGGGCCGCCGAGCAGTACTTC. Residues: CASSSGVQRGAAEQYF.

The chain recombines TRBV4-1 with TRBJ2-7, with a weak D call TRBD2 (6 bases). The germline V and J ends were trimmed by 0 bases and 5 bases, with 8 bases remaining between them. Germline V gives CDR1 MGHRA, CDR2 YSYEKL. The CDR3 has 13 amino acids. In nucleotides, the CDR3 is TGCGCCAGCAGCCAAGATGCGGGGAACGAGCAGTACTTC. Translating it yields CASSQDAGNEQYF.

CDR3 amino acids: CASTEGGEQFF. The CDR3 DNA reads TGTGCCAGCACCGAGGGGGGTGAGCAGTTCTTC. The rearrangement uses TRBV6-5 and TRBJ2-1, with D perhaps being TRBD1 or TRBD2 (6 bases each). Germline V gene sequence: CDR1 MNHEY, CDR2 SVGAGI. V was cut by 7 bases and J by 9 bases, with 10 bases left in between. This CDR3 comprises 11 residues.

J is TRBJ2-7 and V is TRBV28; 10 positions match TRBD1. The CDR3 loop spans 16 amino acids. V trimming: 3 bases; J trimming: 2 bases; junction bases outside the gene matches: 7. Germline values: CDR1 MDHEN, CDR2 SYDVKM. The CDR3 DNA reads as TGTGCCAGCAGTTTGCCCCCGGGACAGGGGCCCTACGAGCAGTACTTC. This translates into CASSLPPGQGPYEQYF.